Sequencing of this TCR beta chain was carried out in a study of identical twins. The CDR3 sequence is 15 residues long. V dropped 3 bases and J dropped 9 bases, with 18 bases sitting between them. MiXCR was run by TCRdb on the 5' RACE reads, yielding one entry per CDR3 protein. Seen here are 650,000 to 750,000 distinct CDR3 sequences, about 20% observed once, and the top ten hold about 4.3%. These same records also appear under a second study, on T cells expressing NK-cell markers. Turning to that study: Over 5 donors carried dominant NKG2C+ clonotypes that made up roughly 1.0-8% of their CD8+ T cells.

Sequencing was carried out using PBMCs. The receptor was derived from a young woman in good health. The chain recombines TRBV12-3 or TRBV12-4 with TRBJ2-1, with D maybe TRBD2 (6 bases). CDR3 sequence reads: CASSLLGLGLSEQFF. CDR3 sequence (DNA): TGTGCCAGCAGTTTGTTGGGACTCGGGCTAAGTGAGCAGTTCTTC.